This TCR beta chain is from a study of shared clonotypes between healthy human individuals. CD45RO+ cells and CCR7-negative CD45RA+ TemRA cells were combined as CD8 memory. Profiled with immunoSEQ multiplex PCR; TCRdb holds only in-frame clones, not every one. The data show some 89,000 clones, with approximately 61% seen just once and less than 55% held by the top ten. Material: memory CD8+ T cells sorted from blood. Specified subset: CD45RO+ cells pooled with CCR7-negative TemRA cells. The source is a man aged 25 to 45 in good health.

CDR3 sequence reads: CASTTTGVNTEAFF. The CDR3 nucleotides are TGTGCCAGCACGACAACAGGGGTGAACACTGAAGCTTTCTTT. The J gene is TRBJ1-1, the V gene TRBV27; 7 bases fit TRBD1. The CDR3 is 14 residues long. V shed 7 bases and J 0 bases; nucleotides not matched to a gene: 5. Germline assignment: CDR1 MNHEY and CDR2 SMNVEV (reference sequence).